This T cell receptor beta chain originates from a study of T-cell memory formation after mild COVID-19 (dated by TCRdb to about 2021). With regard to the full study: TCR sequence clusters from the two donors were found to be largely donor specific. The cohort was made up of two young adult volunteers, one female and one male, who were previously healthy. T-cell clones expanding and contracting after mild COVID-19 in two donors were tracked by longitudinal TCRalpha and TCRbeta repertoire sequencing. Study-level results and caveats: From day 15 to 85, contracting clones showed balanced CD4/CD8 phenotypes, whereas a second wave of clones that expanded from day 15 to 37 leaned towards CD4+. Some responding clones were found in pre-infection memory, which suggests that pre-existing cross-reactive memory T cells took part in the SARS-CoV-2 response. Contracting CD4+ clones were found mainly in CM and EM memory subsets, while CD8+ clones were enriched in EMRA. The study included only a couple of mild cases, and larger cohorts that include severe cases with pre-infection samples were judged to be necessary. SARS-CoV-2 specificity of the second-wave clones peaking on day 37 was not confirmed.

Ficoll-Paque density gradient centrifugation was used to isolate PBMCs. This clonotype was recorded at least ten times. Its antigen is currently not known. No quality values exist for individual bases; no much larger clone is one base distant. Sequencing relied on an Illumina NovaSeq 6000. Using 5'RACE with constant-segment primers, TCRalpha and TCRbeta cDNA libraries were constructed, with sample barcodes and unique molecular identifiers added in the process. Trizol reagent was used to extract RNA from every sample. Library amplification was performed in two PCR steps, and a second sample barcode and Illumina TruSeq adapters were introduced in the second step. Libraries were sequenced on an Illumina NovaSeq with 2 x 150 bp paired-end reads. On the study's bioinformatics: With migec v1.2.7, reads were demultiplexed and then collapsed into UMI-guided consensus sequences. Using mixcr v2.1.11, UMI consensuses were aligned to TRA and TRB V and J templates and then assembled into clonotypes. Expanded or contracted clonotypes were those called significant by both edgeR and NoisET, with noise models trained on biological replicates. edgeR calls used a false discovery rate-adjusted p below 0.01 and a log2 fold-change threshold of 1. As an exploratory analysis of dynamics, max-normalized trajectories of the 1000 most abundant clonotypes were examined with PCA combined with hierarchical clustering. Each responding clone was given a CD4 or CD8 phenotype based on the CD4+ and CD8+ repertoires, which had been sequenced separately. Through fastp at Q25 and MiXCR, TCRdb rebuilt clones from the public reads, retaining in-frame beta chains. CDR3 protein sequences are deduplicated, and each keeps its most common genes and DNA. The V and J calls, along with clone size, are taken from TCRdb and not from the paper's own processing. The sample table shows about 29,000 distinct CDR3 sequences, and roughly 12% are seen once. The top ten clones comprise 15% of the sample.

Sequencing used PBMCs or a T cell subset sorted from them (not recorded which). The TCR was taken from an adult woman who had mild COVID-19 (a few samples of this study predate the infection). The sample titles of this study are shuffled in the database, so cell type and time point are left out; the donor was told from shared clones.

The CDR3 reads CASSLGPSTDTQYF. In nucleotides, the sequence is TGTGCCAGCAGCTTAGGCCCCAGCACAGATACGCAGTATTTT. The chain links TRBV7-8 with TRBJ2-3, with the D gene not clear enough to name. V was cut back by 1 base and J by 0 bases, leaving a gap of 5 bases between them. In the germline V gene, CDR1 corresponds to SGHVS and CDR2 to FQNEAQ. Spanning cysteine to phenylalanine, the CDR3 consists of 14 amino acids. The kept DNA is CDR3 alone, 42 bases in frame from the first base.